A single sample gave rise to the 19 T cell receptor beta chains below, sequenced in a study of blood T cell repertoires in COVID-19. Clones were read by immunoSEQ multiplex PCR, and TCRdb kept only the in-frame ones, dropping some. The sample has 130,000 to 150,000 clones; around 83% are singletons. Input material: peripheral blood. The receptors derive from a man in his fifties or sixties with active or convalescent COVID-19.

The J gene is TRBJ1-1, the V gene TRBV4-3, with TRBD1 matching 10 bases. Germline assignment: CDR1 LGHNA and CDR2 YSLEER. V gave up 4 bases and J gave up 5 bases; unmatched junction bases: 10. This CDR3 is 16 amino acids long. CDR3 sequence: CASSRDRGQGGTEAFF. CDR3 nucleotides: TGCGCCAGCAGCCGAGACCGCGGACAGGGGGGGACTGAAGCTTTCTTT.

This chain joins TRBV7-8 and TRBJ1-5, with D possibly TRBD1 on 5 matching bases. V was cut by 1 base and J by 4 bases, with 8 bases left in between. The germline V gene encodes CDR1 SGHVS and CDR2 FQNEAQ. CDR3 length: 14 amino acids. The CDR3 sequence: CASSLVGVNQPQHF. CDR3 DNA: TGTGCCAGCAGCTTAGTAGGGGTTAATCAGCCCCAGCATTTT.

This clone was recorded at least ten times. The chain employs TRBV11-3 and TRBJ1-3; 9 bases match TRBD1. Trimming cost V 6 bases and J 7 bases; bases outside gene matches: 13. From germline, CDR1 is SGHNT and CDR2 YENEEA. CDR3 length: 16 residues. Here the CDR3 DNA reads TGTGCCAGCAGATCGACGGGACAGGGTGGATGGAACACCATATATTTT. This sequence encodes CASRSTGQGGWNTIYF.

The chain employs TRBV7-9 and TRBJ2-1, with unresolved D. The ends were cut back, 4 bases at V and 7 bases at J, with 5 bases in the middle. CDR1 SEHNR and CDR2 FQNEAQ come from the germline V gene (reference sequence). This CDR3 spans 11 amino acids. CDR3 bases: TGTGCCAGCAGCTCCCTTAATGAGCAGTTCTTC. This translates into CASSSLNEQFF.

The V call is TRBV6-2 or TRBV6-3, the J call TRBJ2-1, with 8 positions matching TRBD1. Germline V gene sequence: CDR1 MNHEY, CDR2 SVGEGT. This CDR3 has 14 amino acids. V trimming: 4 bases; J trimming: 7 bases; junction bases outside the gene matches: 6. The CDR3: CASSFQGAMNEQFF. For the CDR3, the DNA is TGTGCCAGCAGTTTCCAGGGGGCGATGAATGAGCAGTTCTTC.

This chain joins TRBV24-1 and TRBJ2-3; 8 bases are a match to TRBD1. Trimming removed 4 bases from V and 1 base from J; junction bases left unmatched: 6. The CDR3 runs 16 residues. The germline V gene encodes CDR1 KGHDR and CDR2 SFDVKD. The CDR3 DNA reads TGTGCCACCAGTGACCAGGGGGCATTAGGCACAGATACGCAGTATTTT. This codes for CATSDQGALGTDTQYF.

This rearrangement joins TRBV15 to TRBJ1-1, with D maybe TRBD1 (5 bases). The germline V gene encodes CDR1 LNHNV and CDR2 YYDKDF (reference sequence). The V gene lost 5 bases and the J gene lost 6 bases, with 16 bases spanning the gap. This CDR3 comprises 14 residues. The CDR3 region has the DNA TGTGCCACCAGCTATGACAGTAAGTACGCTGAAGCTTTCTTT. Translated, it gives CATSYDSKYAEAFF.

The rearrangement joins TRBV6-2 or TRBV6-3 to TRBJ2-1; 16 positions agree with TRBD2. The CDR3 sequence is 16 residues long. The ends lost 4 bases at V and 8 bases at J; junction bases unmatched: 5. CDR1 is MNHEY, CDR2 SVGEGT, per germline. The CDR3 DNA reads as TGTGCCAGCAGTTCCGGGACTAGCGGGGGGGGGCATGAGCAGTTCTTC. As protein: CASSSGTSGGGHEQFF.

The V and J genes are TRBV25-1 and TRBJ1-2, with D tentatively TRBD1 (6 bases). V lost 2 bases to trimming and J lost 4 bases, with 14 bases between them. The CDR3 consists of 15 residues. In germline, CDR1 is MGHDK, CDR2 SYGVNS. CDR3 in DNA: TGTGCCAGCAGTGAAGGGGGGGCGGTTAGCTATGGCTACACCTTC. Encoded protein: CASSEGGAVSYGYTF.

This chain uses TRBV6-2 or TRBV6-3 with TRBJ2-7; 13 nucleotides agree with TRBD2. CDR1 and CDR2 (germline): MNHEY, SVGEGT. CDR3 length: 16 residues. The V segment lost 2 bases and the J segment 6 bases; nucleotides outside the gene matches: 7. CDR3 loop: CASSYPTSGRALEQYV. DNA of the CDR3: TGTGCCAGCAGTTACCCTACTAGCGGGAGGGCCCTCGAGCAGTACGTC.

CDR3 DNA sequence: TGTGCCAGCAGCCTGTCCTACGGTAACACTGAAGCTTTCTTT. Translated, it gives CASSLSYGNTEAFF. The chain couples TRBV5-4 to TRBJ1-1; D uncertain. Trimming left V 4 bases short and J 2 bases short, with 12 bases between. The germline V gene encodes CDR1 SGHNT and CDR2 YYREEE (reference sequence). This CDR3 has 14 amino acids.

This chain links TRBV6-5 with TRBJ2-5; 7 bases match TRBD2. This CDR3 has 14 residues. V lost 8 bases to trimming and J lost 5 bases; unmatched junction nucleotides: 11. Germline V gene sequence: CDR1 MNHEY, CDR2 SVGAGI. The CDR3 nucleotides are TGTGCCAGCGGAACGTCGGGGGGTGCGGAGACCCAGTACTTC. Translating gives CASGTSGGAETQYF.

The V call is TRBV5-8, the J call TRBJ2-1; 14 positions agree with TRBD2. The CDR3 is made up of 18 amino acids. Trimming at V came to 2 bases and at J to 1 base, leaving 5 bases not matched to a gene. Germline-derived CDR1 and CDR2 are SGHTS and YDEGEE. The CDR3: CASSFNRLAGGSYNEQFF. The DNA of the CDR3 is TGTGCCAGCAGCTTCAACAGACTAGCGGGAGGGTCCTACAATGAGCAGTTCTTC.

The chain joins TRBV5-4 to TRBJ2-1, with 9 positions matching TRBD1. The junction had 2 bases not matched to a gene; V was cut back by 3 bases and J by 1 base. The CDR3 is 15 amino acids. Germline V gives CDR1 SGHNT, CDR2 YYREEE (reference sequence). The CDR3 nucleotides read TGTGCCAGCAGCTCGGACAGGGGATCCTACAATGAGCAGTTCTTC. Its translation is CASSSDRGSYNEQFF. The full variable domain, with the rest looked up from reference TRBV5-4 and TRBJ2-1, is ETGVTQSPTHLIKTRGQQVTLRCSSQSGHNTVSWYQQALGQGPQFIFQYYREEENGRGNFPPRFSGLQFPNYSSELNVNALELDDSALYLCASSSDRGSYNEQFFGPGTRLTVL.

V is TRBV11-3 and J is TRBJ1-1, with 9 bases matching TRBD1. Germline lookup yields CDR1 SGHNT and CDR2 YENEEA. This CDR3 is built from 16 residues. V was clipped by 1 base and J by 3 bases; unmatched bases: 6. This chain's CDR3 is CASSLAAGQGYTEAFF. The CDR3 DNA sequence: TGTGCCAGCAGCTTAGCCGCGGGACAGGGTTACACTGAAGCTTTCTTT.

This chain connects TRBV29-1 to TRBJ2-1; D remains ambiguous. V was cut by 3 bases and J by 7 bases, with 10 bases left in between. The CDR3 has 12 residues. CDR1 and CDR2 (germline): SQVTM, ANQGSEA. As DNA, the CDR3 is TGCAGCGTTGATCTTAGTTATAATGAGCAGTTCTTC. Translation gives CSVDLSYNEQFF.

This clone turned up a few times. The rearrangement links TRBV7-2 to TRBJ2-2; D call uncertain. The ends were cut back, 5 bases at V and 5 bases at J, with 21 bases in the middle. Germline CDR1 is SGHTA and CDR2 is FQGNSA. This CDR3 region has 17 residues. The CDR3, as DNA: TGTGCCAGCAGCCCAAGGTGGAGTCAGTATAGGACCGGGGAGCTGTTTTTT. This gives the protein CASSPRWSQYRTGELFF.

The CDR3 DNA reads TGTGCCAGCACCCAAAGGGCCCAGGGGTCGCTTATATCCGGGGCCAACGTCCTGACTTTC. It encodes CASTQRAQGSLISGANVLTF. V usage is TRBV2 and J usage is TRBJ2-6, with D maybe TRBD1 (6 bases). The CDR3 has 20 amino acids. Germline CDR1 SNHLY, CDR2 FYNNEI. V lost 7 bases, J lost 4 bases, and 29 bases lay in between.

This sequence joins TRBV4-3 and TRBJ2-5, with 10 positions matching TRBD2. The CDR3 extends over 15 amino acids. J was trimmed by 4 bases and V by 2 bases; bases with no gene match: 4. Germline values: CDR1 LGHNA, CDR2 YSLEER. For the CDR3, the DNA is TGCGCCAGCAGCCAACGCAGCGGGAGGGCAGAGACCCAGTACTTC. This codes for CASSQRSGRAETQYF.